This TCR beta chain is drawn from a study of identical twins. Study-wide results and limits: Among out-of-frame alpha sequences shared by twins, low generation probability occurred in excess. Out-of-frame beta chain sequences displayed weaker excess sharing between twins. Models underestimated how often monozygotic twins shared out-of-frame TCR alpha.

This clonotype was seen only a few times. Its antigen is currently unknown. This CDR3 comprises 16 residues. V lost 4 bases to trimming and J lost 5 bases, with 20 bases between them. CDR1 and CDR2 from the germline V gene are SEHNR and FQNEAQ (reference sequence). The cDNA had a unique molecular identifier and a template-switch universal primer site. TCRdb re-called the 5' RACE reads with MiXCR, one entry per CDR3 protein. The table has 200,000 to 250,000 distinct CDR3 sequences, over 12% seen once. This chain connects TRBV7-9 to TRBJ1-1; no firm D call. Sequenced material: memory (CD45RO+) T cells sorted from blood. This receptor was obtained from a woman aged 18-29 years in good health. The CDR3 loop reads CASSSPTALGDTEAFF. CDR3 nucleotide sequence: TGTGCCAGCAGCTCCCCCACCGCATTAGGAGATACTGAAGCTTTCTTT.